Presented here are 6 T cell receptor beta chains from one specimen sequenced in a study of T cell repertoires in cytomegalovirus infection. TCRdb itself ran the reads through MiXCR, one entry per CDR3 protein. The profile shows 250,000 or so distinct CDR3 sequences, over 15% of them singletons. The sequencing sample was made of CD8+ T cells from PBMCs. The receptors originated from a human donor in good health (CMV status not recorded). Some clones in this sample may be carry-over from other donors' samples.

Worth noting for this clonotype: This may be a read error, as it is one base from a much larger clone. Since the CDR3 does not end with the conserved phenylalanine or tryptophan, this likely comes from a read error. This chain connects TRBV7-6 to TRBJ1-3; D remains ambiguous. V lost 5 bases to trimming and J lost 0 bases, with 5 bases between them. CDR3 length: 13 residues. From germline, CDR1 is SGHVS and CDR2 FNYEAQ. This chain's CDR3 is CASSLSSGNTIYL. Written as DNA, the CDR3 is TGTGCCAGCAGCCTCTCCTCTGGAAACACCATATATTTA.

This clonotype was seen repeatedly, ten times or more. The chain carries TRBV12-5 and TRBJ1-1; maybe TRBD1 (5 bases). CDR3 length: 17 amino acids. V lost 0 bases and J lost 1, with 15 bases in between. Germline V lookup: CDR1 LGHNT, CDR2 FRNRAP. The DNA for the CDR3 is TGTGCTAGTGGTTTGGTCCCACCGGGACCAAGGAACACTGAAGCTTTCTTT. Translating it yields CASGLVPPGPRNTEAFF.

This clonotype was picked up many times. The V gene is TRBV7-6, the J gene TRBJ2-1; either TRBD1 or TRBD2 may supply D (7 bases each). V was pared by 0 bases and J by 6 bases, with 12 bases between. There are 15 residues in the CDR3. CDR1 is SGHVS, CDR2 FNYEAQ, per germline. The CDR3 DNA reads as TGTGCCAGCAGCTTAGCACCCAGGGGGGGCAATGAGCAGTTCTTC. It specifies CASSLAPRGGNEQFF.

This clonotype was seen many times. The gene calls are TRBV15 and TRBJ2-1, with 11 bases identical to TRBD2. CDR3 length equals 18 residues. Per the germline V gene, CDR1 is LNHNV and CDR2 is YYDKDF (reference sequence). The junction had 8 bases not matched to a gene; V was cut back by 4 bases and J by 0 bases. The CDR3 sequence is CATSTDIAGGISYNEQFF. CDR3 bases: TGTGCCACCAGCACTGACATAGCGGGGGGGATCTCCTACAATGAGCAGTTCTTC.

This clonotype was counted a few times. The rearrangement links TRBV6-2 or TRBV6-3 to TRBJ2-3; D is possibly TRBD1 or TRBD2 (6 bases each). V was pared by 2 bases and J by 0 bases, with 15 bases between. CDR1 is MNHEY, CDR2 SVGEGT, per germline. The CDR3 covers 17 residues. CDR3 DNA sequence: TGTGCCAGCAGTTACGGGAGGACAGACGCTAGCACAGATACGCAGTATTTT. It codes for CASSYGRTDASTDTQYF.

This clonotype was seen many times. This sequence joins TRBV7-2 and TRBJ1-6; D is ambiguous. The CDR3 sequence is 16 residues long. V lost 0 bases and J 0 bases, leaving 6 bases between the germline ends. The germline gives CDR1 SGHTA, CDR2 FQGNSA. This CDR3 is CASSLAPSSYNSPLHF. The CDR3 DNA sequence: TGTGCCAGCAGCTTAGCTCCGAGCTCCTATAATTCACCCCTCCACTTT.